This is a list of T cell receptor beta chains from one sample in a study of human T cells and chemical hapten exposure. MiXCR, run by TCRdb on the RACE reads, gives a single entry per CDR3 protein. The repertoire holds about 120,000 distinct CDR3 sequences, with roughly 12% as singletons. Sample: whole blood, taken in connection with sensitization to the hapten diphenylcyclopropenone (DPC). The receptors were sampled from a woman in her fifties or sixties with alopecia areata. Some clones in this sample may be carry-over from other donors' samples. Both conserved end residues are part of each CDR3. The D gene is left open where the match is weak. Clone size is not always given. Where it is, it says once, few, many or a class for expanded clones.

d_call,v_call,j_call,clone_size,cdr3_nt,cdr3_aa
TRBD1,TRBV15,TRBJ1-5,few,TGTGCCACCAGCCGGGACAGCCCAGGTCCCCAGCATTTT,CATSRDSPGPQHF
TRBD1,TRBV11-2,TRBJ1-3,few,TGTGCCAGCAAACAGGGGCCCTCTGGAAACACCATATATTTT,CASKQGPSGNTIYF
.,TRBV24-1,TRBJ1-5,few,TGTGCCACCTCTCCAGGGAAGTTAAATCAGCCCCAGCATTTT,CATSPGKLNQPQHF
.,TRBV4-2,TRBJ2-1,.,TGTGCCAGCAGCGGAACAGGAGTCTACAATGAGCAGTTCTTC,CASSGTGVYNEQFF
.,TRBV20-1,TRBJ2-3,many,TGCAGTGCTAGGGATACGGGCCCAAGCAGGAGTACGCAGTATTTT,CSARDTGPSRSTQYF
.,TRBV19,TRBJ2-2,many,TGTGCCAGTAGTCGGTTCGTCGGGGTGACCGGGGAGCTGTTTTTT,CASSRFVGVTGELFF
.,TRBV2,TRBJ1-1,.,TGTGCCAGCAGTGAAGAACGGCGGCTGAACACTGAAGCTTTCTTT,CASSEERRLNTEAFF
.,TRBV7-8,TRBJ1-1,many,TGTGCCAGCAGCTTCTGGGAGGGCAACACTGAAGCTTTCTTT,CASSFWEGNTEAFF
.,TRBV18,TRBJ2-1,few,TGTGCCAGCTCACCAGTTTTTAGGGTCAATGAGCAGTTCTTC,CASSPVFRVNEQFF
.,TRBV12-5,TRBJ2-3,many,TGTGCTAGTGGTTTTAACGTTCAGGTACTAGCAGCGACCACAGATACGCAGTATTTT,CASGFNVQVLAATTDTQYF
TRBD2,TRBV10-3,TRBJ2-7,.,TGTGCCATCAGTGAGCGGGAGGCCCCTTCCGAGCAGTACTTC,CAISEREAPSEQYF
.,TRBV15,TRBJ2-2,few,TGTGCCACCAGCAGGGCCGGCAGGAACACCGGGGAGCTGTTTTTT,CATSRAGRNTGELFF
TRBD1,TRBV29-1,TRBJ2-3,.,TGCAGCGTTGCTCTGCGGGACAGGCTCGCCACAGATACGCAGTATTTT,CSVALRDRLATDTQYF
.,TRBV28,TRBJ1-2,.,TGTGCCAGCAGTCCGGGGGGAGACTATGGCTACACCTTC,CASSPGGDYGYTF
.,TRBV12-3/TRBV12-4,TRBJ1-1,few,TGTGCCAGCAGTTTGGGGACGCCCTGGGGCGCTTTCTTT,CASSLGTPWGAFF
.,TRBV7-2,TRBJ1-4,.,TGTGCCAGCAGCTCCCAAACGGGTGAAAAACTGTTTTTT,CASSSQTGEKLFF
TRBD1,TRBV24-1,TRBJ2-7,few,TGTGCCACCAGTGATGCGACAGGGTCGCGGGAGCAGTACTTC,CATSDATGSREQYF
TRBD1,TRBV6-2/TRBV6-3,TRBJ1-4,.,TGTGCCAGCAGCCGTTTGACAGGGGGACTGTTTTTT,CASSRLTGGLFF
TRBD2,TRBV14,TRBJ2-1,.,TGTGCCAGCAGCCATAGGCTAAGCGGGATTTTATACAATGAGCAGTTCTTC,CASSHRLSGILYNEQFF
TRBD2,TRBV20-1,TRBJ2-3,many,TGCAGTGCTAGAAAACCTAGCGGGGGGCTTCCTAGCACAGATACGCAGTATTTT,CSARKPSGGLPSTDTQYF
.,TRBV18,TRBJ1-3,.,TGTGCCAGCTCACCGGCTCAAGGAAACACCATATATTTT,CASSPAQGNTIYF
TRBD1,TRBV7-8,TRBJ1-4,many,TGTGCCAGCAGCTCAGACAGGGTTCAAGAAAAACTGTTTTTT,CASSSDRVQEKLFF
.,TRBV10-1,TRBJ2-2,many,TGCGCCAGCAGTGAGCGAGGGGTTAACACCGGGGAGCTGTTTTTT,CASSERGVNTGELFF
TRBD1,TRBV28,TRBJ1-6,many,TGTGCCAGCAGGGGACAGGGGGCAAGTTATTCACCCCTCCACTTT,CASRGQGASYSPLHF
TRBD2,TRBV11-2,TRBJ2-1,.,TGTGCCAGCAGCTTTGGTGGGCGGGAGATCAATGAGCAGTTCTTC,CASSFGGREINEQFF
.,TRBV7-2,TRBJ1-1,few,TGTGCCAGCACACCCAGCATGAACACTGAAGCTTTCTTT,CASTPSMNTEAFF
.,TRBV12-3/TRBV12-4,TRBJ1-2,many,TGTGCCAGCGGTGGGGGTGTTGTAGATGGCTACACCTTC,CASGGGVVDGYTF
.,TRBV6-5,TRBJ2-6,few,TGTGCCAGCAGAATCAGCTCTGGGGCCAACGTCCTGACTTTC,CASRISSGANVLTF
.,TRBV5-1,TRBJ2-3,few,TGCGCCAGCAGCTTCCCTGGCGAGGATACGCAGTATTTT,CASSFPGEDTQYF
.,TRBV28,TRBJ1-4,few,TGTGCCAGCAGGGTGCCTAATGAAAAACTGTTTTTT,CASRVPNEKLFF
TRBD1,TRBV7-2,TRBJ2-2,.,TGTGCCAGCAGCCTCCAGCAGGGGGCTGGCACCGGGGAGCTGTTTTTT,CASSLQQGAGTGELFF
.,TRBV10-3,TRBJ2-1,many,TGTGCCATCAGTGAGCGGGCCTACAATGAGCAGTTCTTC,CAISERAYNEQFF
.,TRBV7-9,TRBJ2-7,many,TGTGCCAGCAGCCACCGGGACCGAAGATACGAGCAGTACTTC,CASSHRDRRYEQYF
TRBD2,TRBV7-6,TRBJ2-1,many,TGTGCCAGCAGCCTCGATTCCAGCGGGGGGTTCAATGAGCAGTTCTTC,CASSLDSSGGFNEQFF
.,TRBV7-7,TRBJ2-2,many,TGTGCTAGCAGCAGGACTCTTACCGGGGAGCTGTTTTTT,CASSRTLTGELFF
.,TRBV7-8,TRBJ1-5,.,TGTGCCAGCAGCTTTACAAATTCTAAGGCGCCCCAGCATTTT,CASSFTNSKAPQHF
TRBD2,TRBV7-9,TRBJ2-7,few,TGTGCCAGCAGCTTAGCACTAGCGGAACCGATCTACGAGCAGTACTTC,CASSLALAEPIYEQYF
TRBD1,TRBV5-5,TRBJ2-4,few,TGTGCCAGCAGCCCCGGGACAGCGGCCAAAAACATTCAGTACTTC,CASSPGTAAKNIQYF
TRBD1,TRBV18,TRBJ1-3,many,TGTGCCAGCTCACCACTAATCGACAGGGATCACACCATATATTTT,CASSPLIDRDHTIYF
TRBD2,TRBV5-4,TRBJ2-5,many,TGTGCCAGCAGCTACGGGACTAGCGGGGCCCAAGAGACCCAGTACTTC,CASSYGTSGAQETQYF
.,TRBV2,TRBJ1-1,.,TGTGCCAGCAGTGAAGGGCAGGGTCCCCTTTCGACCCACGCTTTCTTT,CASSEGQGPLSTHAFF
.,TRBV28,TRBJ1-5,few,TGTGCCATCCAAGGGACCAATCAGCCCCAGCATTTT,CAIQGTNQPQHF
.,TRBV6-5,TRBJ2-7,few,TGTGCCAGCAGTTACTCCCAGGACAGCTACGAGCAGTACTTC,CASSYSQDSYEQYF
.,TRBV7-2,TRBJ2-2,many,TGTGCCAGCAGCCGTCGCGCGGACAACACCGGGGAGCTGTTTTTT,CASSRRADNTGELFF
.,TRBV12-3/TRBV12-4,TRBJ1-2,few,TGTGCCAGCACCTCCACCGGGGCCCATGGCTACACCTTC,CASTSTGAHGYTF